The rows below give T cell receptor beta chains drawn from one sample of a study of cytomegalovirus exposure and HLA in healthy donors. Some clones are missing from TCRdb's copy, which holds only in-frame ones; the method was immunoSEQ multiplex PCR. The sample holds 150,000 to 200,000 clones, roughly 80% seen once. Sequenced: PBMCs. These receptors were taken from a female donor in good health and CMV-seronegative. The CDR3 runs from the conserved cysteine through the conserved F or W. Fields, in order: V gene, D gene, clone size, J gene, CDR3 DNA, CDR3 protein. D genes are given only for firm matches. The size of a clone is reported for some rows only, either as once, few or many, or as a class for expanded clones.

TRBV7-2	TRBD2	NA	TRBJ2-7	TGTGCCAGCGGGACTAGCGGCGGAGAGCAGTACTTC	CASGTSGGEQYF
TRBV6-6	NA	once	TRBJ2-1	TGTGCCAGCAAGGTCCTAGGTCCCTACAATGAGCAGTTCTTC	CASKVLGPYNEQFF
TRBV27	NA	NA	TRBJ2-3	TGTGCCAGCAGCTTCTCCCAGCGGAGCACAGATACGCAGTATTTT	CASSFSQRSTDTQYF
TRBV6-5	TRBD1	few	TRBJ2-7	TGTGCCAGCAGTCGGGACAGGGGAGGCTACGAGCAGTACTTC	CASSRDRGGYEQYF
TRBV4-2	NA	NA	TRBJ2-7	TGTGCCAGCAGCCCTGGACTGGGCTACGAGCAGTACTTC	CASSPGLGYEQYF
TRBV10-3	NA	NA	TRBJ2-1	TGTGCCATCAGTGATTTGAAGGCGGGACGATCCTACAATGAGCAGTTCTTC	CAISDLKAGRSYNEQFF
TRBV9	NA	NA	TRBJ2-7	TGTGCCAGCAGCGTGGGGCATGGCGACGAGCAGTACTTC	CASSVGHGDEQYF
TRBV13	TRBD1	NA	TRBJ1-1	TGTGCCAGCGGTTTAGACAGGGTGACTGAAGCTTTCTTT	CASGLDRVTEAFF
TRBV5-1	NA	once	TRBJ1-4	TGCGCCAGCAGCTTGGCCGCTGGGGCCCCTAATGAAAAACTGTTTTTT	CASSLAAGAPNEKLFF
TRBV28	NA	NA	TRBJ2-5	TGTGCCAGCAGTTTTCAGGGTCCTTCAGAGACCCAGTACTTC	CASSFQGPSETQYF
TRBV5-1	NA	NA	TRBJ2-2	TGCGCCAGCAGCTTTTTTGGAGGGAGCGACACCGGGGAGCTGTTTTTT	CASSFFGGSDTGELFF
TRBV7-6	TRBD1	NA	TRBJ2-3	TGTGCCAGCAGCCGTAACAGGGGTGGTACAGATACGCAGTATTTT	CASSRNRGGTDTQYF
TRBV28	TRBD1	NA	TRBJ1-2	TGTGCCAGCAGTCCCGCGGAAGACAGGGTCTATGGCTACACCTTC	CASSPAEDRVYGYTF
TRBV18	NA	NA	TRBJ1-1	TGTGCCAGCTCACCCGAGTTGGACACTGAAGCTTTCTTT	CASSPELDTEAFF
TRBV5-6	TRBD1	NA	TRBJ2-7	TGTGCCAGCAGCTTCGAACAGGGGGCCGAGCAGTACTTC	CASSFEQGAEQYF
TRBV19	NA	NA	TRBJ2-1	TGTGCCAGTTCTAGTCGCCGGAGCTCCTACAATGAGCAGTTCTTC	CASSSRRSSYNEQFF
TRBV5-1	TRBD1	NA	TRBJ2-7	TGCGCCAGCAGCTTGGAAGGACAGGGAAGCGAGCAGTACTTC	CASSLEGQGSEQYF
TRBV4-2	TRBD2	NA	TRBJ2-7	TGTGCCAGCAGTCGCGAGCTAGCGGGAGGGTACGAGCAGTACTTC	CASSRELAGGYEQYF
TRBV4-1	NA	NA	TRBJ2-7	TGCGCCAGCAGCCAGACCTCTGCGAGAGCGGGCGACGAGCAGTACTTC	CASSQTSARAGDEQYF
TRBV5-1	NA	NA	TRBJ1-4	TGCGCCAGCAGCTTGACCCCGACGGGATCAACTAATGAAAAACTGTTTTTT	CASSLTPTGSTNEKLFF
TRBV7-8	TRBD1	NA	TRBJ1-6	TGTGCCAGCAGCTGGGGGACAGGGTTTAATTCACCCCTCCACTTT	CASSWGTGFNSPLHF
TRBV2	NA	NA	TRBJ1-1	TGTGCCAGCAACCGAGGGGGAACTGAAGCTTTCTTT	CASNRGGTEAFF
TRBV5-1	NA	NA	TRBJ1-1	TGCGCCAGCAGTTCGACAGGTCAATCTGAAGCTTTCTTT	CASSSTGQSEAFF
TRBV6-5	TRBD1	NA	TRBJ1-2	TGTGCCAGCAGTAGGGGACAGGACCATGGCTACACCTTC	CASSRGQDHGYTF
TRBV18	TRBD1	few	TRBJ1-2	TGTGCCAGCTCACCATCTGGACAGGGTCACGGCTACACCTTC	CASSPSGQGHGYTF
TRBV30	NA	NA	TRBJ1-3	TGTGCCTGGATAGCGGGGAACACCATATATTTT	CAWIAGNTIYF
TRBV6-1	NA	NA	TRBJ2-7	TGTGCCAGCAGTGAACAGCGACTCTCCTACGAGCAGTACTTC	CASSEQRLSYEQYF
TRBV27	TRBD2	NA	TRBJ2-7	TGTGCCAGCAGTTCCCCCGGGACTAGCCTTTACGAGCAGTACTTC	CASSSPGTSLYEQYF
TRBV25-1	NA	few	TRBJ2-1	TGTGCCAGCAGTGAACCCCAAGCGAGCTCCTACAATGAGCAGTTCTTC	CASSEPQASSYNEQFF
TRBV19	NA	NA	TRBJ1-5	TGTGCCAGTAGTCGCCACCTCAGGGGCCAGCGCAATCAGCCCCAGCATTTT	CASSRHLRGQRNQPQHF
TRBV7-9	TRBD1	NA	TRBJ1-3	TGTGCCAGCAGCATGACAGGGAGCTCTGGAAACACCATATATTTT	CASSMTGSSGNTIYF
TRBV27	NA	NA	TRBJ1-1	TGTGCCAGCAGACAGCCCAGACCGAACACTGAAGCTTTCTTT	CASRQPRPNTEAFF
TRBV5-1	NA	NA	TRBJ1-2	TGCGCCAGCAGCTTGACAGGGTTAAGGAACTATGGCTACACCTTC	CASSLTGLRNYGYTF
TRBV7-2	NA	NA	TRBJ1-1	TGTGCCAGCAGCTTAGATTTCGGCACTGAAGCTTTCTTT	CASSLDFGTEAFF
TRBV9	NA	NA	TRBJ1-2	TGTGCCAGCAGCCGCGAGGGAGTTAAGGGATATGGCTACACCTTC	CASSREGVKGYGYTF
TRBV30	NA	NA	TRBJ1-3	TGTGCCTGGAGCCCCGGGGTAGCTGGAAACACCATATATTTT	CAWSPGVAGNTIYF
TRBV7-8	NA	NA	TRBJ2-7	TGTGCCAGCAGCTTAGAGGGAGGAGACAACTACGAGCAGTACTTC	CASSLEGGDNYEQYF
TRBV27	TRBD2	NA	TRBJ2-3	TGTGCCAGCAGTCCCCCCGAGGGGACTAGCGGGATCGGGGGGACAGATACGCAGTATTTT	CASSPPEGTSGIGGTDTQYF
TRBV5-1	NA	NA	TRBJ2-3	TGCGCCAGCAGCCCGGGACAACCGTATACAGATACGCAGTATTTT	CASSPGQPYTDTQYF
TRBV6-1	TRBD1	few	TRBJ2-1	TGTGCCAGCACCCCAACCGGGACAGTGGTAAATGAGCAGTTCTTC	CASTPTGTVVNEQFF
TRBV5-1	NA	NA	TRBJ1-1	TGCGCCAGCACCTTTGGACAGATGAACACTGAAGCTTTCTTT	CASTFGQMNTEAFF
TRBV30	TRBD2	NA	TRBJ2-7	TGTGCCTGGAGAGCTAGCGGGAGGAACAACGAGCAGTACTTC	CAWRASGRNNEQYF
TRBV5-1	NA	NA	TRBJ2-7	TGCGCCAGCAGCTTGGCCCGGGGGTACGAGCAGTACTTC	CASSLARGYEQYF
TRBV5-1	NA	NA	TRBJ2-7	TGCGCCAGCAGCTTTCAGGGATGGGACGAGCAGTACTTC	CASSFQGWDEQYF
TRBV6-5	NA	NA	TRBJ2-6	TGTGCCAGCACCCAGGGGGGTTCTGGGGCCAACGGCCTGACTTTC	CASTQGGSGANGLTF
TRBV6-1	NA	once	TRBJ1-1	TGTGCCAGCAGTGTTGCAGTTAAGAACACTGAAGCTTTCTTT	CASSVAVKNTEAFF
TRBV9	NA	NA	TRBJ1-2	TGTGCCAGCAGCGTATCGACAGACTGGTATGGCTACACCTTC	CASSVSTDWYGYTF
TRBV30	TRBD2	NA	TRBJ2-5	TGTGCCTGGAGTATTCTCGACTGGGAGGGGACCCAGTACTTC	CAWSILDWEGTQYF
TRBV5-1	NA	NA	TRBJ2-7	TGCGCCAGCTTCATTAATGCCGGTTACGAGCAGTACTTC	CASFINAGYEQYF
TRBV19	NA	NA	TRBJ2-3	TGTGCCAGTAGTAAGACTCCGGGGTCGGGCACAGATACGCAGTATTTT	CASSKTPGSGTDTQYF
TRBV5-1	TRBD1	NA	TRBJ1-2	TGCGCCAGCAGCCGGGGACAGGGGACTAACTATGGCTACACCTTC	CASSRGQGTNYGYTF
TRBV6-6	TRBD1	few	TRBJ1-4	TGTGCCAGCAGTTACCAGGGGGCCGAAAAACTGTTTTTT	CASSYQGAEKLFF